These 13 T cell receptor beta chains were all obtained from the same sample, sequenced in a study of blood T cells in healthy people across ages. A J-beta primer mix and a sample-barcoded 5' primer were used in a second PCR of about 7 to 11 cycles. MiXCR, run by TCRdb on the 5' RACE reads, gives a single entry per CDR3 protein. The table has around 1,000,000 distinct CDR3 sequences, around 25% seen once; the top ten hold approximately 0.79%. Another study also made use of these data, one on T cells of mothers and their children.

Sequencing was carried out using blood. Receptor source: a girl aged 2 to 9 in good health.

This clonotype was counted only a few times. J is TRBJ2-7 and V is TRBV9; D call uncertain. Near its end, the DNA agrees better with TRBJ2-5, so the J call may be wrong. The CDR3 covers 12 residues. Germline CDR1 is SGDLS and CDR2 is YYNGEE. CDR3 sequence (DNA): TGTGCCAGCAGCGTTTATGGGGAGACCCAGTACTTC. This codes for CASSVYGETQYF.

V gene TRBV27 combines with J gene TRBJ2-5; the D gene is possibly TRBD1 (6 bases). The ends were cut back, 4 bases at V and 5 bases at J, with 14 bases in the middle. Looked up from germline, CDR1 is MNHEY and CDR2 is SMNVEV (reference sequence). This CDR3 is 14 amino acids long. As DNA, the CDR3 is TGTGCCAGCAGTTCGACAGGCGCAATGGAGACCCAGTACTTC. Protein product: CASSSTGAMETQYF.

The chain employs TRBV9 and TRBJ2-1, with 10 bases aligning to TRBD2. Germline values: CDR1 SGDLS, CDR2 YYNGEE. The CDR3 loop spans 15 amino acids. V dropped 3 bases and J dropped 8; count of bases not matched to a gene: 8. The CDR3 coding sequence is TGTGCCAGCAGCGCAAGCGGGGGGGCTTTCTATGAGCAGTTCTTC. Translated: CASSASGGAFYEQFF.

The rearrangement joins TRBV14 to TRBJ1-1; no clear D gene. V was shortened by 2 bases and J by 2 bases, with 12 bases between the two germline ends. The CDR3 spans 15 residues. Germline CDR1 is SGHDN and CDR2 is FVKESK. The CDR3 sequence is CASSQSMETNTEAFF. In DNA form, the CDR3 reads TGTGCCAGCAGCCAATCGATGGAGACTAACACTGAAGCTTTCTTT.

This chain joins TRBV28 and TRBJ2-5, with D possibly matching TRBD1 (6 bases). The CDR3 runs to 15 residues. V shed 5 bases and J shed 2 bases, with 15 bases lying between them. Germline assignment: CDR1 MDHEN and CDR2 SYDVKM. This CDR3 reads CASSGAGTLQETQYF. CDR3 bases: TGTGCCAGCAGTGGAGCCGGGACACTTCAAGAGACCCAGTACTTC.

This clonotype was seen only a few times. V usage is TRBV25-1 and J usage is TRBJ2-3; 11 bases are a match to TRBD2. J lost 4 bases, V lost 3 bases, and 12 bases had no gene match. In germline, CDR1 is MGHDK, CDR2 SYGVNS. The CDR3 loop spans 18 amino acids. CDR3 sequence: CASSDRTEIAGGPDTQYF. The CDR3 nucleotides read TGTGCCAGCAGTGACCGAACCGAAATAGCGGGGGGGCCAGATACGCAGTATTTT.

CDR3 amino acids: CSVTSAEGETQYF. The CDR3 coding sequence is TGCAGCGTGACTAGCGCAGAGGGGGAGACCCAGTACTTC. The chain has TRBV29-1 and TRBJ2-5; 8 bases are shared with TRBD2. This CDR3 spans 13 amino acids. V lost 6 bases and J lost 5; bases outside the gene matches: 8. Germline CDR1 is SQVTM and CDR2 is ANQGSEA. The whole variable domain, remainder taken from reference TRBV29-1 and TRBJ2-5, is SAVISQKPSRDICQRGTSLTIQCQVDSQVTMMFWYRQQPGQSLTLIATANQGSEATYESGFVIDKFPISRPNLTFSTLTVSNMSPEDSSIYLCSVTSAEGETQYFGPGTRLLVL.

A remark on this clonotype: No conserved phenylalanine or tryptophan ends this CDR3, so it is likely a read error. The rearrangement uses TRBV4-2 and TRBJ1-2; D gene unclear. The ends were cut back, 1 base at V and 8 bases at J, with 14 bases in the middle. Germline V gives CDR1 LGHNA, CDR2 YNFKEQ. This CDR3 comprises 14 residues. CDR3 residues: CASSQAEIANGYTL. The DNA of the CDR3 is TGTGCCAGCAGCCAAGCCGAGATAGCGAACGGCTACACCCTC.

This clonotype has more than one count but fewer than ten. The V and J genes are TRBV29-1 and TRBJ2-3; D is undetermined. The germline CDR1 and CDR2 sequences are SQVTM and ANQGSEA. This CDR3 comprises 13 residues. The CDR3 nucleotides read TGCACCAGTCGGGTAGTTGGGACAGATACGCAGTATTTT. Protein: CTSRVVGTDTQYF.

The CDR3 protein is CASSQELAGALNEQYF. DNA for the CDR3: TGTGCCAGCAGCCAGGAGCTAGCGGGGGCCCTAAACGAGCAGTACTTC. The rearrangement uses TRBV4-2 and TRBJ2-7; the match to TRBD2 covers 10 bases. Trimming at V came to 3 bases and at J to 5 bases, leaving 10 bases not matched to a gene. The CDR3 spans 16 residues. Germline V gives CDR1 LGHNA, CDR2 YNFKEQ.

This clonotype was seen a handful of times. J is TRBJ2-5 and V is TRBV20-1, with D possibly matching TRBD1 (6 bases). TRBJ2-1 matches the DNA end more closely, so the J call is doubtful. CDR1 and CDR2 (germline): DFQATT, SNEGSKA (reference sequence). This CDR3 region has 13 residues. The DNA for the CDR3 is TGCAGTGCTAGAGAGACAGGAATGGTAGAGCAGTTCTTC. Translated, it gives CSARETGMVEQFF.

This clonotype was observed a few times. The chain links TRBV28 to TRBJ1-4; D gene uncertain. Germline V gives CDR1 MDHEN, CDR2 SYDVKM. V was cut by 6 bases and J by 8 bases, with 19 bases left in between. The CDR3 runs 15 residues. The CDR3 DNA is TGTGCCAGCAGCCCCCTTTCTGGAGGCGAGGAAAAACTGTTTTTT. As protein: CASSPLSGGEEKLFF.

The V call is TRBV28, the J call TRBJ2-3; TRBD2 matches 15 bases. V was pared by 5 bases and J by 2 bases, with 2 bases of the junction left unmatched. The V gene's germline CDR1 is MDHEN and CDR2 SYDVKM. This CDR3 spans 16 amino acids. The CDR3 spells CASSGTSGRPTDTQYF. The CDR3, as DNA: TGTGCCAGCAGTGGGACTAGCGGGAGGCCCACAGATACGCAGTATTTT. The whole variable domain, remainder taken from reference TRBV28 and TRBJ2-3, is DVKVTQSSRYLVKRTGEKVFLECVQDMDHENMFWYRQDPGLGLRLIYFSYDVKMKEKGDIPEGYSVSREKKERFSLILESASTNQTSMYLCASSGTSGRPTDTQYFGPGTRLTVL.